The entry below gives a single T cell receptor (beta chain) sequence along with its context. These data originate in a study of blood T cell repertoires in COVID-19. Study at large: Sites across the United States, Italy and Spain contributed samples from acute and convalescent COVID-19. PBMCs, B-cell-depleted T cells, or T cells provided the cDNA or gDNA that made up the material.

The V and J ends lost 2 bases and 7 bases respectively, with 11 bases between them. Looked up from germline, CDR1 is SGHAT and CDR2 is FQNNGV. This CDR3 is 13 amino acids long. In the study's own analysis: Using reference gene primer amplification, nucleated cell counts were estimated. Profiling relied on immunoSEQ multiplex PCR, and the TCRdb table lists in-frame clones only, not all of them. V, J and clone size reflect that table, while D and trimming were determined from the DNA. The table shows approximately 140,000 clones, with about 84% occurring only once. The TCR originated in a human donor in a cohort sampled during active COVID-19. The gene calls are TRBV11-2 and TRBJ1-2, with D perhaps matching TRBD1 (5 bases). The sequencing input was peripheral blood. CDR3 sequence: CASSLPRERGYTF. In DNA form, the CDR3 reads TGTGCCAGCAGCTTACCCAGGGAACGTGGCTACACCTTC.